The clone carrying this T cell receptor (beta chain) showed up just a few times. The sample is drawn from a study of blood T cell repertoires in COVID-19. Turning to the study itself: COVID-19 samples, acute and convalescent, were from the United States, Italy and Spain. PBMCs, B-cell-depleted T cells, or T cells provided the cDNA or gDNA that made up the material.

The authors' processing: Nucleated cell number was recorded as an estimate derived from reference gene primer amplification. The repertoire was sequenced with immunoSEQ multiplex PCR; TCRdb's copy has only in-frame clones and lacks some. That table gives V, J and clone size, and the DNA gave D and trimming. The sample includes a few hundred thousand clones, about 87% of them seen just once. Patients at the Seattle site were enrolled during active infection and followed longitudinally. Per germline, CDR1 LNHDA and CDR2 SQIVND (reference sequence). The CDR3 sequence is 15 residues long. Trimming cost V 7 bases and J 4 bases, with 17 bases left between them.

The sequence was collected from a man aged 18 to 29 with COVID-19, enrolled during active disease. The chain is built from TRBV19 and TRBJ1-3; D may be TRBD1 (6 bases). The source material was peripheral blood. The CDR3 DNA is TGTGCCAGTAAAGGAGGCTGGACAGCCGGAAACACCATATATTTT. Protein: CASKGGWTAGNTIYF.